Shown below are 25 T cell receptor beta chains from a single sample sequenced in a study of shared clonotypes between healthy human individuals (dated by TCRdb to 2018 to 2021). Library construction relied on the immunoSEQ multiplex PCR assay. In TCRdb, the immuneACCESS table is reduced to in-frame sequences with V and J assigned. These tables do not hold every clone; where another copy was compared, an unresolved V gene accounts for under half, and the others remain unexplained. This sample holds 300,000 to 400,000 clones; about nine tenths were observed only once. Around 16% of the sample rests with the top ten. The sample taken for sequencing was memory CD8+ T cells sorted from blood. Explained via the paper, the cell subset or site label denotes: CD45RO+ cells pooled with CCR7-negative TemRA cells. The receptors here all came from a man aged 18 to 35 in good health.

In this sample, this clone turned up many times. The chain joins TRBV7-9 to TRBJ2-7; no definite D call. The CDR3 length is 12 residues. Per germline, CDR1 SEHNR and CDR2 FQNEAQ (reference sequence). Trimming shortened V by 1 base and J by 2 bases, and 3 bases separated the two germline ends. The chain's CDR3 is CASSLDTYEQYF. DNA of the CDR3: TGTGCCAGCAGCTTAGACACCTACGAGCAGTACTTC.

This clone was seen a single time. This rearrangement joins TRBV10-1 to TRBJ2-7; 9 nucleotides align to TRBD1. This CDR3 region has 15 residues. V dropped 3 bases and J dropped 4; count of bases not matched to a gene: 7. Looked up from germline, CDR1 is WNHNN and CDR2 is SYGVQD (reference sequence). The DNA for the CDR3 is TGCGCCAGCAGTGATCCCGGGACAGGGTGGTACGAGCAGTACTTC. As protein: CASSDPGTGWYEQYF.

CDR3 bases: TGTGCCAGCAGCTCCACCCTAGCCGGGGAGCTGTTTTTT. This codes for CASSSTLAGELFF. The chain carries TRBV11-2 and TRBJ2-2; D ambiguous. The germline V and J ends were trimmed by 4 bases and 6 bases, with 9 bases remaining between them. CDR3 length: 13 residues. From germline, CDR1 is SGHAT and CDR2 FQNNGV.

V gene TRBV25-1 combines with J gene TRBJ1-1; the D gene is possibly TRBD1 (5 bases). From germline, CDR1 is MGHDK and CDR2 SYGVNS. Trimming removed 3 bases at V and 1 base at J, with 9 bases between. The CDR3 is made up of 14 amino acids. CDR3 coding DNA: TGTGCCAGCAGTGAGCCAGGGACGAACACTGAAGCTTTCTTT. Amino acid sequence: CASSEPGTNTEAFF. The complete variable domain, with remaining parts taken from reference TRBV25-1 and TRBJ1-1, reads EADIYQTPRYLVIGTGKKITLECSQTMGHDKMYWYQQDPGMELHLIHYSYGVNSTEKGDLSSESTVSRIRTEHFPLTLESARPSHTSQYLCASSEPGTNTEAFFGQGTRLTVV.

The CDR3 sequence: CASSLDPAGASSPLHF. Here the CDR3 DNA reads TGTGCCAGCAGCTTGGATCCGGCAGGGGCAAGTTCACCCCTCCACTTT. The genes are TRBV5-4 and TRBJ1-6; TRBD1 might be the D (6 bases). V lost 0 bases to trimming and J lost 9 bases, with 16 bases between them. Germline CDR1 reads SGHNT; CDR2 reads YYREEE (reference sequence). The CDR3 extends over 16 amino acids.

V gene TRBV4-1 combines with J gene TRBJ1-1; 7 nucleotides match TRBD1. V shed 5 bases and J 0 bases; nucleotides not matched to a gene: 12. Germline CDR1 reads MGHRA; CDR2 reads YSYEKL. The CDR3 runs to 17 residues. CDR3 sequence (DNA): TGCGCCAGCAGCGAAGTGGGGGACAGAAGCATGAACACTGAAGCTTTCTTT. This encodes CASSEVGDRSMNTEAFF.

The rearrangement uses TRBV7-9 and TRBJ2-3, with 11 nucleotides matching TRBD2. The CDR3 is 15 residues long. The V gene's germline CDR1 is SEHNR and CDR2 FQNEAQ (reference sequence). V shed 5 bases and J 10 bases; nucleotides not matched to a gene: 11. Here the CDR3 DNA reads TGTGCCAGCAGCAGTGGGACTAGCGGAGTTCCGGCGCAGTATTTT. The encoded protein is CASSSGTSGVPAQYF. Complete variable domain (other parts from reference TRBV7-9 and TRBJ2-3): DTGVSQNPRHKITKRGQNVTFRCDPISEHNRLYWYRQTLGQGPEFLTYFQNEAQLEKSRLLSDRFSAERPKGSFSTLEIQRTEQGDSAMYLCASSSGTSGVPAQYFGPGTRLTVL.

This chain connects TRBV7-9 to TRBJ1-5; a possible D gene is TRBD1 (5 bases). Trimming took off 3 bases at V and 4 bases at J, with 10 bases between the two ends. This CDR3 comprises 14 residues. The germline V gene encodes CDR1 SEHNR and CDR2 FQNEAQ (reference sequence). The CDR3 sequence: CASSFGDLNQPQHF. The CDR3 region has the DNA TGTGCCAGCAGCTTCGGGGACTTGAATCAGCCCCAGCATTTT.

This clone turned up a few times. The V gene is TRBV7-9, the J gene TRBJ2-7; TRBD2 matches 9 bases. With 5 bases clipped from V and 4 bases from J, the junction kept 9 bases outside the gene matches. The germline V gene encodes CDR1 SEHNR and CDR2 FQNEAQ (reference sequence). The CDR3 contains 15 residues. The CDR3 sequence is CASSPWGSGGYEQYF. The CDR3 DNA is TGTGCCAGCAGCCCCTGGGGTAGCGGGGGTTACGAGCAGTACTTC. Looking up the rest from reference TRBV7-9 and TRBJ2-7 gives the full variable domain: DTGVSQNPRHKITKRGQNVTFRCDPISEHNRLYWYRQTLGQGPEFLTYFQNEAQLEKSRLLSDRFSAERPKGSFSTLEIQRTEQGDSAMYLCASSPWGSGGYEQYFGPGTRLTVT.

The table lists this clone with a count of one. The rearrangement joins TRBV5-1 to TRBJ2-1; the match to TRBD1 covers 10 bases. J gave up 6 bases and V 4 bases, and 4 bases lay outside the gene matches. This CDR3 has 14 residues. In germline, CDR1 is SGHRS, CDR2 YFSETQ. The CDR3 DNA follows: TGCGCCAGCAGCATTGACAGGGGGCTCAATGAGCAGTTCTTC. As protein: CASSIDRGLNEQFF.

The chain recombines TRBV10-2 with TRBJ2-3; D may be TRBD2 (6 bases). The V gene lost 2 bases and the J gene lost 2 bases, with 11 bases spanning the gap. Germline CDR1 is WSHSY and CDR2 is SAAADI. The CDR3 length is 15 residues. The CDR3 nucleotides read TGCGCCAGCAGTGAGATGGGACTTAACACAGATACGCAGTATTTT. It specifies CASSEMGLNTDTQYF.

This sequence joins TRBV6-6 and TRBJ1-5; D is undetermined. The CDR3 has 15 residues. Germline assignment: CDR1 MNHNY and CDR2 SVGAGI (reference sequence). V lost 4 bases and J 0 bases, leaving 10 bases between the germline ends. CDR3: CASSFQTYSNQPQHF. As DNA, the CDR3 is TGTGCCAGCAGTTTCCAGACTTATAGCAATCAGCCCCAGCATTTT.

The chain links TRBV5-4 to TRBJ2-7, with D perhaps TRBD1 or TRBD2 (5 bases each). Trimming cost V 4 bases and J 1 base, with 12 bases left between them. In germline, CDR1 is SGHNT, CDR2 YYREEE (reference sequence). CDR3 size: 14 residues. CDR3 DNA sequence: TGTGCCAGCAGCCCTGAGGGACGGTCCTACGAGCAGTACTTC. This encodes CASSPEGRSYEQYF.

CDR3 sequence: CASSPTGEAYEQYF. CDR3 in DNA: TGTGCCAGCAGTCCAACAGGGGAAGCCTACGAGCAGTACTTC. The rearrangement links TRBV28 to TRBJ2-7; TRBD1 aligns across 7 bases. After removal of 5 bases from V and 2 bases from J, the junction contained 6 bases not matched to a gene. The CDR3 is 14 residues long. Germline V gives CDR1 MDHEN, CDR2 SYDVKM.

The rearrangement links TRBV6-1 to TRBJ2-7, with D possibly called TRBD1 or TRBD2 (6 bases each). The CDR3 contains 13 residues. V was pared by 6 bases and J by 4 bases, with 13 bases between. CDR1 MNHNS and CDR2 SASEGT come from the germline V gene. CDR3 DNA sequence: TGTGCCAGCAGCGCGAAAGGGGGGTACGAGCAGTACTTC. Translating it yields CASSAKGGYEQYF.

This rearrangement joins TRBV4-1 to TRBJ2-7, with 12 bases aligning to TRBD2. Germline lookup yields CDR1 MGHRA and CDR2 YSYEKL. J was trimmed by 2 bases and V by 1 base; bases with no gene match: 6. The CDR3 covers 17 residues. Here the CDR3 DNA reads TGCGCCAGCAGCCAAGCTTCGGGACTAGCGGGTACCTACGAGCAGTACTTC. This encodes CASSQASGLAGTYEQYF.

V usage is TRBV7-6 and J usage is TRBJ1-6, with D maybe TRBD1 (5 bases). Trimming pared 8 bases from V and 7 bases from J, leaving 15 bases between. The CDR3 sequence is 14 residues long. Germline values: CDR1 SGHVS, CDR2 FNYEAQ. The CDR3 loop is CASGPQGANSPLHF. DNA of the CDR3: TGTGCCAGCGGCCCCCAAGGGGCAAATTCACCCCTCCACTTT.

Regarding this clone: Sequence at one end of the junction differs from germline and may be a read error. V is TRBV7-7 and J is TRBJ2-5; 8 bases match TRBD2. CDR3 length: 17 amino acids. Per the germline V gene, CDR1 is SSHAT and CDR2 is FNYEAQ (reference sequence). CDR3 sequence: CASSLGAGVTPKETQYF. CDR3 DNA sequence: TGTGCTAGCAGCTTAGGAGCGGGAGTCACACCGAAAGAGACCCAGTACTTC.

This sequence joins TRBV6-1 and TRBJ1-1; D gene unclear. Germline values: CDR1 MNHNS, CDR2 SASEGT. The CDR3 has 14 residues. Trimming stripped 1 base from V and 1 base from J, with 7 bases between. Here the CDR3 DNA reads TGTGCCAGCAGTGAAGTCGGCAGGAACACTGAAGCTTTCTTT. This translates into CASSEVGRNTEAFF.

The J gene is TRBJ1-1, the V gene TRBV6-6; D gene unclear. Trimming took off 2 bases at V and 6 bases at J, with 7 bases between the two ends. The CDR3 consists of 12 residues. Germline V gives CDR1 MNHNY, CDR2 SVGAGI (reference sequence). The CDR3 nucleotides read TGTGCCAGCAGTTACGGGTTGGCTGAAGCTTTCTTT. Translation: CASSYGLAEAFF.

This clone was picked up one time. The rearrangement uses TRBV11-2 and TRBJ2-7; the match to TRBD1 covers 10 bases. Germline-derived CDR1 and CDR2 are SGHAT and FQNNGV. CDR3 length: 15 residues. After removal of 5 bases from V and 6 bases from J, the junction contained 10 bases not matched to a gene. CDR3 coding DNA: TGTGCCAGCAGCCCGTGGGACAGGGGTGGAGGCGAGCAGTACTTC. Translated, it gives CASSPWDRGGGEQYF.

The gene calls are TRBV4-1 and TRBJ2-7; 7 nucleotides match TRBD1. The V segment lost 2 bases and the J segment 1 base; nucleotides outside the gene matches: 11. The germline gives CDR1 MGHRA, CDR2 YSYEKL. The CDR3 covers 17 residues. CDR3 nucleotides: TGCGCCAGCAGCCAACACCCACAGGGGACCCCGTCCTACGAGCAGTACTTC. As protein: CASSQHPQGTPSYEQYF.

The V and J genes are TRBV6-5 and TRBJ2-1; D perhaps matches TRBD2 (6 bases). The CDR3 has 16 amino acids. V was clipped by 0 bases and J by 0 bases, with 9 bases between them. CDR1 is MNHEY, CDR2 SVGAGI, per germline. This CDR3 reads CASSYSGSTSYNEQFF. In DNA form, the CDR3 reads TGTGCCAGCAGTTACTCCGGGAGTACCTCCTACAATGAGCAGTTCTTC.

This clone came up once. The rearrangement joins TRBV6-8 to TRBJ1-1; TRBD1 aligns across 7 bases. V shed 6 bases and J 2 bases; nucleotides not matched to a gene: 12. CDR3 length: 16 amino acids. Germline V CDR1 and CDR2: MNHGY, SAAAGT. CDR3 sequence: CASSLKRQGLNTEAFF. CDR3 nucleotide sequence: TGTGCCAGCAGCTTGAAAAGACAGGGTCTTAACACTGAAGCTTTCTTT.

The chain couples TRBV21-1 to TRBJ2-4; the table's D gene call, TRBD2, was not cross checked with the DNA. TRBV21-1 is a documented pseudogene. CDR3 length: 18 amino acids. This chain's CDR3 is CASSKGLAGALAKNIQYF. The CDR3, as DNA: TGTGCCAGCAGCAAGGGACTAGCGGGAGCGTTAGCCAAAAACATTCAGTACTTC.